Below, 3 T cell receptor beta chains from the same sample are listed, as sequenced in a study of graft-versus-host responses after intestinal transplantation. The antigens of these receptors remain unknown. The table came from immunoSEQ multiplex PCR; TCRdb's copy has only in-frame clones and leaves some out. The table records some 90,000 clones, roughly 92% of them present only once. Sequencing used unstimulated CD4+ T cells sorted from spleen or lymph node cells, obtained before intestinal transplant. The receptors originated from a human donor who received an intestinal transplant.

The chain couples TRBV5-1 to TRBJ1-2; D uncertain. Germline V gene sequence: CDR1 SGHRS, CDR2 YFSETQ. The CDR3 is 15 amino acids. V lost 2 bases and J 4 bases, leaving 15 bases between the germline ends. Written as DNA, the CDR3 is TGCGCCAGCAGCTTAACCCAAACAGCAACCTATGGCTACACCTTC. Amino acids: CASSLTQTATYGYTF.

The V call is TRBV29-1, the J call TRBJ1-2; weak D call: TRBD1 (6 bases). Trimming removed 4 bases from V and 1 base from J, with 10 bases in between. CDR3 length: 13 residues. CDR1 and CDR2 from the germline V gene are SQVTM and ANQGSEA. For the CDR3, the DNA is TGCAGCGTTGGACACAGGGATAACTATGGCTACACCTTC. It is translated as CSVGHRDNYGYTF.

The chain couples TRBV27 to TRBJ2-2; 8 nucleotides line up with TRBD1. After removal of 5 bases from V and 0 bases from J, the junction contained 2 bases not matched to a gene. This CDR3 is 15 amino acids long. Germline CDR1 reads MNHEY; CDR2 reads SMNVEV (reference sequence). The CDR3 here is CASSRQGTNTGELFF. The CDR3 DNA reads as TGTGCCAGCAGTCGACAGGGGACGAACACCGGGGAGCTGTTTTTT.